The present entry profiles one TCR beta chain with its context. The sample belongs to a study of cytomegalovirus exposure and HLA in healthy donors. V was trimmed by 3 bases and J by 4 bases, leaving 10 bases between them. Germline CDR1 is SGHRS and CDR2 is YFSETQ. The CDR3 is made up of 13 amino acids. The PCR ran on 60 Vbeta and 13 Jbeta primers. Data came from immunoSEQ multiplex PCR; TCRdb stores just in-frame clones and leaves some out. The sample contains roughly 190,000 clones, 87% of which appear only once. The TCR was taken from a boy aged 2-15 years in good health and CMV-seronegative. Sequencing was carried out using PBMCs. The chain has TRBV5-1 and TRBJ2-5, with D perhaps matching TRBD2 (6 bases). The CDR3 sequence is CASSSKGGETQYF. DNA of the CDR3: TGCGCCAGCAGCTCCAAGGGAGGAGAGACCCAGTACTTC.